This T cell receptor (beta chain) was captured by sequencing in a study of graft-versus-host responses after intestinal transplantation. Study findings and constraints: Across patients carrying graft-donor T cell macrochimerism, allografts held high graft-versus-host to host-versus-graft clonal ratios.

Trimming shortened V by 5 bases and J by 4 bases, and 8 bases separated the two germline ends. The CDR3 contains 13 residues. Per the germline V gene, CDR1 is MDHEN and CDR2 is SYDVKM. This clone was detected a few times. Co-plating was performed using 200,000 CFSE-labeled responder cells and 200,000 irradiated, violet-dye-labeled stimulator cells. This table comes from immunoSEQ multiplex PCR, and its TCRdb copy is limited to in-frame clones, with some not included. The table records around 19,000 clones, approximately 35% of them present only once. The TCR comes from a human patient who was an organ donor for intestinal transplantation. The chain carries TRBV28 and TRBJ1-4; possibly TRBD1 for D (6 bases). The source was alloreactive CD4+ T cells from a mixed lymphocyte reaction culture, collected before transplantation. Subset indicated: CFSE-low proliferating T cells sorted from roughly 6-day pre-transplant mixed lymphocyte reaction (GvH or HvG direction). This chain's CDR3 is CASSHRVNEKLFF. CDR3 in DNA: TGTGCCAGCAGTCACAGGGTTAATGAAAAACTGTTTTTT. The entire variable domain, with the rest obtained from reference TRBV28 and TRBJ1-4, is as follows: DVKVTQSSRYLVKRTGEKVFLECVQDMDHENMFWYRQDPGLGLRLIYFSYDVKMKEKGDIPEGYSVSREKKERFSLILESASTNQTSMYLCASSHRVNEKLFFGSGTQLSVL.